This TCR beta chain was sequenced in a study of beta chain features in type 1 diabetes. Based on CD45RO/CCR7/CD25/CD127/CD95/CD27, CD4+ regulatory, stem cell-like memory, naive and central memory cells were sorted. Purities in excess of 95% were seen in all sorted populations. Study conclusions and caveats: When Type 1 diabetes patients were examined, their TCRB CDR3s proved moderately but significantly shorter in all four CD4+ subsets. It was among patients, rather than healthy donors, that naive, central memory and Treg TCRB repertoires appeared more similar.

The CDR3 contains 15 residues. J gave up 3 bases and V 3 bases, and 5 bases lay outside the gene matches. CDR1 and CDR2 from the germline V gene are KGHSH and LQKENI. Turning to this clone: No antigen is known for it.

Of the isolated RNA, all was reverse transcribed, and so the sequenced material was expressed TCRB transcripts. An average of around 3.4 million reads was obtained for naive, central memory and regulatory T cell samples. The repertoire was sequenced with immunoSEQ multiplex PCR; TCRdb's copy has only in-frame clones and lacks some. The sample has 130,000 or so clones; roughly 10% are singletons. V is TRBV18 and J is TRBJ1-2; 9 nucleotides line up with TRBD1. Sequencing was done on a sample of central memory CD4+ T cells from blood. The sequence was collected from a man in his thirties or forties with type 1 diabetes. The CDR3 spells CASSPGTGTDYGYTF. In nucleotides, the CDR3 is TGTGCCAGCTCACCCGGGACAGGGACGGACTATGGCTACACCTTC.